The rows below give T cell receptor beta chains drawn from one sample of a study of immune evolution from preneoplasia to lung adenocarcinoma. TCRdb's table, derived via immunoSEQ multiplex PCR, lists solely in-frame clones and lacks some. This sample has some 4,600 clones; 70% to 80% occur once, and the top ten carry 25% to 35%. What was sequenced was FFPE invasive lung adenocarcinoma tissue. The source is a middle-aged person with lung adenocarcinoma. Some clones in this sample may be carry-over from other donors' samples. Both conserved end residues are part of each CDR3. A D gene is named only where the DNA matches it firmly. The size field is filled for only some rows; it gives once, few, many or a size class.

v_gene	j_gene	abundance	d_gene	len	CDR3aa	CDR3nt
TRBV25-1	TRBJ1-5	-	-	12	CASPGGNQPQHF	TGTGCCAGCCCGGGGGGGAATCAGCCCCAGCATTTT
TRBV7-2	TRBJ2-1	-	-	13	CASSLGVRYEQFF	TGTGCCAGCAGCTTAGGGGTTCGGTATGAGCAGTTCTTC
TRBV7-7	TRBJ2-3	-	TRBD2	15	CASSLGSGGTDTQYF	TGTGCTAGCAGCTTGGGTAGCGGGGGGACAGATACGCAGTATTTT
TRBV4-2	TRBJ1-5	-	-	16	CASSQDKGAINQPQHF	TGTGCCAGCAGCCAAGATAAAGGGGCGATCAATCAGCCCCAGCATTTT
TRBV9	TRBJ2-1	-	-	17	CASSVEASRRRGNEQFF	TGTGCCAGCAGCGTAGAGGCTAGCAGGAGACGAGGCAATGAGCAGTTCTTC
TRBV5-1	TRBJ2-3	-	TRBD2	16	CASSLGLAESTDTQYF	TGCGCCAGCAGCTTGGGACTAGCGGAAAGCACAGATACGCAGTATTTT
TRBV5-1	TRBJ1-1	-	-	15	CASSSIQGMNTEAFF	TGCGCCAGCAGCTCCATACAGGGCATGAACACTGAAGCTTTCTTT
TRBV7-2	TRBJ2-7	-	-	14	CASSLARGSYEQYF	TGTGCCAGCAGCTTAGCTCGCGGATCCTACGAGCAGTACTTC
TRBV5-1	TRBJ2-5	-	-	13	CASSLDVSETQYF	TGCGCCAGCAGCTTGGACGTGTCGGAGACCCAGTACTTC
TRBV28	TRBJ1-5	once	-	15	CASSLVGLRDQPQHF	TGTGCCAGCAGTTTGGTAGGGTTGAGGGATCAGCCCCAGCATTTT
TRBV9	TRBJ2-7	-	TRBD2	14	CASSVAGGQYEQYF	TGTGCCAGCAGCGTAGCGGGAGGGCAGTACGAGCAGTACTTC
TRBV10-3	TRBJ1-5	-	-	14	CAISESEGWQPQHF	TGTGCCATCAGTGAGTCGGAGGGCTGGCAGCCCCAGCATTTT
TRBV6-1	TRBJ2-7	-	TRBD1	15	CASSEAGQGRVEQYF	TGTGCCAGCAGTGAAGCGGGACAGGGGCGCGTCGAGCAGTACTTC
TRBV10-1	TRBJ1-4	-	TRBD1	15	CASSELQGGKEKLFF	TGCGCCAGCAGTGAGTTACAGGGGGGAAAGGAAAAACTGTTTTTT
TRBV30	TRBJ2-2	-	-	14	CAYVRGSLGGELFF	TGTGCCTATGTTCGTGGCAGTCTGGGCGGGGAGCTGTTTTTT
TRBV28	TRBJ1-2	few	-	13	CASSLYGGYGYTF	TGTGCCAGCAGTTTATACGGGGGCTATGGCTACACCTTC
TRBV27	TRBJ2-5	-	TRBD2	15	CASSQLAGGVETQYF	TGTGCCAGCAGTCAACTAGCGGGGGGTGTAGAGACCCAGTACTTC
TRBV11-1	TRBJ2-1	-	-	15	CASSPSKGRDNEQFF	TGTGCCAGCAGCCCGTCGAAGGGCCGAGACAATGAGCAGTTCTTC
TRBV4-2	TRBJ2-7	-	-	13	CASSQEVYEKQYF	TGTGCCAGCAGCCAAGAGGTATACGAGAAGCAGTACTTC
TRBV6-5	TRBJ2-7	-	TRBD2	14	CASSAGEAHGEQYF	TGTGCCAGCAGTGCGGGAGAGGCACATGGCGAGCAGTACTTC
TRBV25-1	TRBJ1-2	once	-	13	CASSEYGGGGYTF	TGTGCCAGCAGTGAATATGGGGGCGGTGGCTACACCTTC
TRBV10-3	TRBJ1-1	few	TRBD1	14	CAIRPGGINTEAFF	TGTGCCATCAGACCAGGGGGGATTAACACTGAAGCTTTCTTT
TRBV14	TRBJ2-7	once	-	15	CASSQFRTHQYEQYF	TGTGCCAGCAGCCAGTTTAGGACACACCAGTACGAGCAGTACTTC
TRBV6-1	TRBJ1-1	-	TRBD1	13	CASGTAVGTEAFF	TGTGCCAGCGGGACAGCAGTTGGAACTGAAGCTTTCTTT
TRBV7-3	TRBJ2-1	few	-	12	CASSLGFNEQFF	TGTGCCAGCAGCTTAGGTTTCAATGAGCAGTTCTTC
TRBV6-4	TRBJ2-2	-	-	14	CASSGDGHTGELFF	TGTGCCAGCAGTGGGGACGGCCACACCGGGGAGCTGTTTTTT
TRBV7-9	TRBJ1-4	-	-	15	CASSLGGLIGEKLFF	TGTGCCAGCAGCTTAGGCGGTCTGATTGGTGAAAAACTGTTTTTT